Sequencing of this T cell receptor beta chain was carried out in a study of T cell repertoires in cytomegalovirus infection. Study-level information: In public TCR beta signatures, there were indications of both CMV infection and matching HLA type.

In this sample, this clonotype turned up many times. Its antigen is currently unknown. Study findings and constraints: Accumulated public TCR beta family frequency recognized individuals carrying CMV together with the relevant HLA. Clonotypes of TCR beta that were HLA-C-restricted and CMV-specific dominated the ex vivo response.

From the reads, TCRdb called clonotypes with MiXCR, one entry per CDR3 protein. The data show about 300,000 distinct CDR3 sequences, roughly 9.3% seen once. The sequenced sample was PBMCs. This receptor was obtained from a human donor in good health (CMV status not recorded). Some clones in this sample may be carry-over from other donors' samples.

The CDR3 DNA sequence: TGCAGCGTTGTCACGAACACTGAAGCTTTCTTT. This gives the protein CSVVTNTEAFF. The V and J genes are TRBV29-1 and TRBJ1-1; no clear D. Trimming left V 4 bases short and J 1 base short, with 4 bases between. Germline values: CDR1 SQVTM, CDR2 ANQGSEA. This CDR3 is 11 amino acids long.